This paragraph reports one TCR beta chain. CDR1 and CDR2 from the germline V gene are SGHKS and YYEKEE (reference sequence). The CDR3 has 16 amino acids. The record originates from a study of T cells expressing NK-cell markers. For the study at large: The study drew TCR beta repertoires from sorted CD3+CD56+NKG2C+, CD3+CD56+NKG2C- and CD3+CD56-NKG2C+ T cells.

Each CDR3 protein gets one entry in TCRdb, which reprocessed the 5' RACE reads and gives no DNA. This sample's table reports over 100,000 distinct CDR3 sequences. The chain employs TRBV5-5 and TRBJ2-1; TCRdb gives TRBD1 as the D gene, but with no DNA this cannot be confirmed. The sample was blood T cells: a sorted CD56 or NKG2C T cell subset, CD4+ or CD8+ T cells, or bulk PBMC T cells (not recorded which). The TCR comes from a woman between 18 and 70 years old in good health. CDR3 region: CASSMPGGAPYNEQFF.